Below are 21 T cell receptor beta chains sequenced from a single sample in a study of T cells in Graves' hyperthyroidism and ophthalmopathy. Amplification of TCR beta CDR3 regions was performed using RNA transcripts as template. A set of HTBI primers served as the primers for a first-round RT-PCR of the TCR CDR3. TCRdb fed the multiplex PCR reads into MiXCR, producing one record per CDR3 protein. The table records a few hundred thousand distinct CDR3 sequences, around 14% of them present only once. Sequenced sample: blood. The receptors were gathered from a woman between 18 and 29 years old with Graves' hyperthyroidism.

This clonotype was seen more than once but under ten times. The rearrangement links TRBV7-3 to TRBJ1-5, with TRBD1 matching 7 bases. This CDR3 comprises 15 residues. Germline CDR1 and CDR2: SGHTA and FQGTGA. V dropped 0 bases and J dropped 7; count of bases not matched to a gene: 6. CDR3 sequence reads: CASSLTGGAGQPQHF. CDR3 sequence (DNA): TGTGCCAGCAGCTTAACAGGGGGCGCCGGGCAGCCCCAGCATTTT.

For this clonotype: One end of the junction varies from germline; a read error may be responsible. V usage is TRBV7-3 and J usage is TRBJ1-6; D is undetermined. Germline CDR1 and CDR2: SGHTA and FQGTGA. The CDR3 totals 15 residues. In nucleotides, the CDR3 is TGCGCCAGCAGCCAAGATTGGCGACAAAATCTAGGCCTCCACTTT. Protein product: CASSQDWRQNLGLHF.

This clonotype was detected ten times or more. This chain joins TRBV9 and TRBJ2-3; D ambiguous. This CDR3 spans 14 amino acids. Per germline, CDR1 SGDLS and CDR2 YYNGEE. The V and J ends lost 0 bases and 0 bases respectively, with 5 bases between them. The CDR3 DNA reads TGTGCCAGCAGCGTAGGGCATAGCACAGATACGCAGTATTTT. Residues: CASSVGHSTDTQYF.

This clonotype was detected many times. V is TRBV27 and J is TRBJ1-5; D is ambiguous. The germline V and J ends were trimmed by 5 bases and 0 bases, with 17 bases remaining between them. From germline, CDR1 is MNHEY and CDR2 SMNVEV (reference sequence). The CDR3 length is 17 residues. The CDR3 region is CASSNLGRVASNQPQHF. The CDR3 region has the DNA TGTGCCAGCAGTAATCTCGGACGCGTAGCTAGCAATCAGCCCCAGCATTTT.

This clonotype was counted ten times or more. The chain joins TRBV11-2 to TRBJ2-5; D may be TRBD2 (5 bases). CDR1 SGHAT and CDR2 FQNNGV come from the germline V gene. V was pared by 4 bases and J by 4 bases, with 16 bases between. CDR3 length equals 15 residues. The CDR3 sequence is CASSYRTGMAETQYF. CDR3 sequence (DNA): TGTGCCAGCAGCTATAGGACGGGAATGGCAGAGACCCAGTACTTC.

The table lists this clonotype with many counts. The chain combines TRBV7-8 with TRBJ2-6; TRBD2 agrees at 8 bases. Germline V gene sequence: CDR1 SGHVS, CDR2 FQNEAQ. V trimming: 8 bases; J trimming: 2 bases; junction bases outside the gene matches: 14. The CDR3 loop spans 18 amino acids. The DNA for the CDR3 is TGTGCCAGCGGATCCGTGAGGCGGGGGGCTCCTGGGGCCAACGTCCTGACTTTC. Protein product: CASGSVRRGAPGANVLTF.

The gene calls are TRBV6-5 and TRBJ2-1, with 12 bases fitting TRBD2. The CDR3 totals 16 residues. V lost 3 bases, J lost 10 bases, and 10 bases stayed unmatched. Germline V gene data show CDR1 as MNHEY and CDR2 as SVGAGI. The CDR3 region has the DNA TGTGCCAGCAGTTATCCGACTAGCGGGAGACCCCCCGAGCAGTTCTTC. It specifies CASSYPTSGRPPEQFF.

This clonotype was counted many times. The genes are TRBV12-3 or TRBV12-4 and TRBJ1-1, with D hard to call. V was pared by 7 bases and J by 1 base, with 10 bases between. This CDR3 has 13 residues. The CDR3: CASIKLGNTEAFF. CDR3 nucleotides: TGTGCCAGCATTAAATTGGGGAACACTGAAGCTTTCTTT.

This clonotype was found a few times. This chain joins TRBV30 and TRBJ1-2, with a weak D call TRBD1 (5 bases). The V gene's germline CDR1 is GTSNPN and CDR2 SVGIG (reference sequence). CDR3 length: 13 amino acids. V lost 0 bases and J 8 bases, leaving 13 bases between the germline ends. CDR3 DNA sequence: TGTGCCTGGAGTGTACACAGGTCTTTGGGCTACACCTTC. Translated: CAWSVHRSLGYTF.

V and J are TRBV6-2 or TRBV6-3 and TRBJ1-5, with a weak D call TRBD1 (6 bases). The V end lost 5 bases, the J end lost 3 bases, and 11 bases lay between the germline ends. Germline lookup yields CDR1 MNHEY and CDR2 SVGEGT. The CDR3 spans 14 residues. CDR3 in DNA: TGTGCCAGCAGTCAAGGACAGTTCAATCAGCCCCAGCATTTT. As protein: CASSQGQFNQPQHF.

The chain employs TRBV5-4 and TRBJ1-4, with D unclear. Deletions cut 0 bases from V and 2 bases from J, with 8 bases between. This CDR3 has 15 amino acids. Per germline, CDR1 SGHNT and CDR2 YYREEE (reference sequence). The CDR3 DNA follows: TGTGCCAGCAGCTTGGAGGCGGGCACTAATGAAAAACTGTTTTTT. It yields the protein CASSLEAGTNEKLFF.

This clonotype was seen repeatedly, ten times or more. The chain combines TRBV7-8 with TRBJ2-2; D remains ambiguous. V lost 1 base and J 6 bases, leaving 18 bases between the germline ends. CDR1 and CDR2 (germline): SGHVS, FQNEAQ. The CDR3 has 17 residues. The CDR3 region is CASSLDWAGRSPGELFF. In nucleotides, the CDR3 is TGTGCCAGCAGCTTAGATTGGGCCGGAAGGAGCCCCGGGGAGCTGTTTTTT.

This clonotype has a handful of counts. A clone one base away is much larger, so this may be a read error. For the CDR3, the DNA is TGTGCCAGCGCCTACACCGGGGAGCTGTTTTTT. Its translation: CASAYTGELFF. The chain couples TRBV11-3 to TRBJ2-2; D is uncertain. The CDR3 sequence is 11 residues long. Looked up from germline, CDR1 is SGHNT and CDR2 is YENEEA. Trimming left V 8 bases short and J 3 bases short, with 4 bases between.

This clonotype was counted once. The chain is built from TRBV24-1 and TRBJ2-7; no definite D call. Deletions cut 4 bases from V and 2 bases from J, with 14 bases between. The V gene's germline CDR1 is KGHDR and CDR2 SFDVKD. This CDR3 contains 15 residues. This CDR3 is CATSDHRSPPYEQYF. The CDR3, as DNA: TGTGCCACCAGTGACCATAGATCGCCGCCCTACGAGCAGTACTTC.

In DNA form, the CDR3 reads TGTGCCAGCAGTGTCCCGACTAGCGGGGGGTCAGATACGCAGTATTTT. Encoded protein: CASSVPTSGGSDTQYF. The V call is TRBV2, the J call TRBJ2-3; the match to TRBD2 covers 13 bases. Germline CDR1 SNHLY, CDR2 FYNNEI. The CDR3 runs 16 residues. V trimming: 4 bases; J trimming: 4 bases; junction bases outside the gene matches: 5. Filled out from reference TRBV2 and TRBJ2-3, the complete variable domain reads EPEVTQTPSHQVTQMGQEVILRCVPISNHLYFYWYRQILGQKVEFLVSFYNNEISEKSEIFDDQFSVERPDGSNFTLKIRSTKLEDSAMYFCASSVPTSGGSDTQYFGPGTRLTVL.

Concerning this clonotype itself: A much larger clone differs by one base, so this may be a read error. This rearrangement joins TRBV2 to TRBJ1-1, with D perhaps TRBD1 (6 bases). This CDR3 has 15 amino acids. Trimming stripped 7 bases from V and 1 base from J, with 16 bases between. CDR1 is SNHLY, CDR2 FYNNEI, per germline. The CDR3 DNA reads TGTGCCAGCAATTCACGACCGGGACAGAACACTGAAGCTTTCTTT. This sequence encodes CASNSRPGQNTEAFF.

This chain connects TRBV6-5 to TRBJ1-2; 9 nucleotides agree with TRBD1. V shed 0 bases, J shed 10 bases, and the junction held 15 bases outside the gene matches. CDR1 is MNHEY and CDR2 is SVGAGI in the germline V gene. CDR3 length equals 17 residues. As DNA, the CDR3 is TGTGCCAGCAGTTACTCGTACCGGGACAGGGATACTATGGACTACACCTTC. It is translated as CASSYSYRDRDTMDYTF.

The table lists this clonotype with a few counts. A clone one base away is much larger, so this may be a read error. A read error is likely, as this CDR3 ends without the conserved phenylalanine or tryptophan. V usage is TRBV11-3 and J usage is TRBJ1-1; D is unresolved. The ends were cut back, 5 bases at V and 1 base at J, with 11 bases in the middle. The length of the CDR3 is 14 residues. Germline V gives CDR1 SGHNT, CDR2 YENEEA. The CDR3, as DNA: TGTGCCAGCAGCCCAAATTCACGGAACACTGAAGCTTTCCTT. This gives the protein CASSPNSRNTEAFL.

This clonotype came up many times. V is TRBV24-1 and J is TRBJ1-6; 7 bases are a match to TRBD1. Per germline, CDR1 KGHDR and CDR2 SFDVKD. The length of the CDR3 is 19 residues. J was trimmed by 4 bases and V by 4 bases; bases with no gene match: 15. The CDR3 DNA reads TGTGCCACCAGTGACACCCGGGACAGCCCACGACTTTATAATTCACCCCTCCACTTT. Protein: CATSDTRDSPRLYNSPLHF.

As for this clonotype: Relative to the germline gene, one junction end is altered; a read error may explain this. The chain recombines TRBV11-2 with TRBJ2-2; the match to TRBD2 covers 14 bases. Germline CDR1 reads SGHAT; CDR2 reads FQNNGV. This CDR3 has 16 amino acids. As DNA, the CDR3 is TGTGCCAGCAGCTTCCGGACTAGCGGGGGGACCGGGGAGCTGCTTTTT. Its protein product is CASSFRTSGGTGELLF.

This clonotype came up a few times. One end of the junction varies from germline; a read error may be responsible. V gene TRBV29-1 combines with J gene TRBJ1-2; a weak D match, TRBD1 (6 bases). Germline V gene lookup returns CDR1 SQVTM and CDR2 ANQGSEA. This CDR3 has 13 residues. CDR3 in amino acids: CGVAGGTSDGYTF. The CDR3 DNA is TGCGGCGTTGCTGGGGGCACGTCCGATGGCTACACCTTC.